The present entry profiles one T cell receptor (beta chain) with its context. Its antigen is unidentified. The record originates from a study of regulatory and conventional T cells in RAG deficiency. Repertoires were generated with immunoSEQ multiplex PCR, while TCRdb's copy carries only in-frame clones and drops some. Altogether 45,000 or so clones are present, about 87% being singletons, with the ten largest covering 0.51%. Study-level points and caveats: In Omenn syndrome, Treg and Tconv repertoires overlapped >80%. Shannon entropy fell and Simpson indices rose in RAG-deficient patients.

The J segment lost 10 bases and the V segment lost 7 bases, leaving 10 bases of the junction unmatched. Germline V lookup: CDR1 MNHEY, CDR2 SVGAGI. The CDR3 runs 14 residues. Conventional CD4+ T cells were sorted from blood as CD25-low CD127-high cells. This sample was also put to use in a study of regulatory T cells. From that second work: The primer mix had 52 TRBV and 13 TRBJ primers. Regulatory T cells showed the strongest V-J pair restriction and V/J gene skewing among patient repertoires.

The clonotype originates from a human donor in good health. The sequencing input was CD4+ effector T cells sorted from blood. The chain has TRBV6-5 and TRBJ2-1; TRBD1 agrees at 10 bases. The DNA of the CDR3 is TGTGCCAGCACCAAAGGGACAGGGGCACGGGAGCAGTTCTTC. Encoded protein: CASTKGTGAREQFF.